The 28 T cell receptor beta chains reported below all come from one sample, sequenced in a study of early stage breast cancer tumors. Profiled with immunoSEQ multiplex PCR; TCRdb holds only in-frame clones, not every one. Among nearly 25,000 clones listed, roughly two thirds were seen once. Sequencing was carried out using breast tumor tissue. The receptor set was obtained from a person in their sixties with breast cancer.

The chain uses TRBV7-3 and TRBJ2-7; D gene uncertain. V lost 5 bases to trimming and J lost 2 bases, with 10 bases between them. The V gene's germline CDR1 is SGHTA and CDR2 FQGTGA. The CDR3 runs to 13 residues. The CDR3 DNA follows: TGTGCCAGCAGCCCCGGGTCGACCTACGAGCAGTACTTC. Amino acids: CASSPGSTYEQYF. The whole variable domain, remainder taken from reference TRBV7-3 and TRBJ2-7, is GAGVSQTPSNKVTEKGKYVELRCDPISGHTALYWYRQSLGQGPEFLIYFQGTGAADDSGLPNDRFFAVRPEGSVSTLKIQRTERGDSAVYLCASSPGSTYEQYFGPGTRLTVT.

CDR3 DNA: TGCAGCGCTACGGACAGGGTGATAAGAAATGAGCAGTTCTTC. It codes for CSATDRVIRNEQFF. This rearrangement joins TRBV29-1 to TRBJ2-1; TRBD1 matches 8 bases. This CDR3 spans 14 amino acids. Looked up from germline, CDR1 is SQVTM and CDR2 is ANQGSEA. V dropped 7 bases and J dropped 7; count of bases not matched to a gene: 12.

This clone appeared a single time. The chain carries TRBV29-1 and TRBJ2-1; unclear D gene. V lost 5 bases and J 0 bases, leaving 14 bases between the germline ends. The CDR3 loop spans 15 amino acids. The germline gives CDR1 SQVTM, CDR2 ANQGSEA. CDR3 DNA: TGCAGCGTTCAGTCCAGGTCCGGCTCCTACAATGAGCAGTTCTTC. Amino acids: CSVQSRSGSYNEQFF.

V usage is TRBV28 and J usage is TRBJ2-5; a possible D gene is TRBD1 (5 bases). The CDR3 is 11 amino acids. The germline CDR1 and CDR2 sequences are MDHEN and SYDVKM. V was shortened by 10 bases and J by 5 bases, with 11 bases between the two germline ends. CDR3 loop: CATGKGETQYF. The CDR3 bases are TGTGCCACTGGGAAGGGGGAGACCCAGTACTTC.

The J gene is TRBJ2-7, the V gene TRBV18; TRBD1 aligns across 12 bases. The germline CDR1 and CDR2 sequences are KGHSH and LQKENI. This CDR3 contains 14 residues. The V gene end was trimmed by 5 bases and the J gene end by 2 bases; junction bases not matched to a gene: 1. CDR3 residues: CASSRDRGPYEQYF. CDR3 DNA: TGTGCCAGCTCAAGGGACAGGGGGCCCTACGAGCAGTACTTC.

This clone was seen more than once but under ten times. V and J are TRBV28 and TRBJ1-2; 7 positions match TRBD1. The CDR3 is 18 residues long. With V trimmed by 3 bases and J by 4 bases, 17 bases remained unmatched. Per germline, CDR1 MDHEN and CDR2 SYDVKM. The CDR3 sequence is CASSFGDSSRDSTYGYTF. CDR3 in DNA: TGTGCCAGCAGTTTCGGTGACTCTTCCCGGGACAGTACCTATGGCTACACCTTC.

The CDR3 region has the DNA TGTGGGGCTCGCGCATCTAGCGGGAGCTACGAGCAGTACTTC. This sequence encodes CGARASSGSYEQYF. The chain recombines TRBV6-5 with TRBJ2-7, with 10 bases identical to TRBD2. The CDR3 has 14 amino acids. CDR1 is MNHEY and CDR2 is SVGAGI in the germline V gene.

The CDR3 is CAWSSIRGWGYGYTF. The CDR3, as DNA: TGTGCCTGGAGTTCTATTAGGGGCTGGGGCTATGGCTACACCTTC. V gene TRBV30 combines with J gene TRBJ1-2, with D possibly being TRBD1 (5 bases). The V end was cut by 2 bases, the J end by 4 bases, with 17 bases between. Looked up from germline, CDR1 is GTSNPN and CDR2 is SVGIG (reference sequence). The CDR3 length is 15 residues.

V and J are TRBV19 and TRBJ1-1; 8 bases match TRBD1. In germline, CDR1 is LNHDA, CDR2 SQIVND (reference sequence). This CDR3 contains 13 residues. Trimming cost V 7 bases and J 2 bases; bases outside gene matches: 3. CDR3 DNA sequence: TGTGCCAGTAAGGACAGGGTTAACACTGAAGCTTTCTTT. It is translated as CASKDRVNTEAFF.

This clone was found once. The chain is built from TRBV28 and TRBJ2-7, with D possibly being TRBD2 (5 bases). The V end lost 5 bases, the J end lost 2 bases, and 13 bases lay between the germline ends. The CDR3 spans 14 residues. The germline CDR1 and CDR2 sequences are MDHEN and SYDVKM. CDR3 sequence (DNA): TGTGCCAGCAGTACGGACGGACTCACCTACGAGCAGTACTTC. Protein: CASSTDGLTYEQYF. The complete variable domain, with remaining parts taken from reference TRBV28 and TRBJ2-7, reads DVKVTQSSRYLVKRTGEKVFLECVQDMDHENMFWYRQDPGLGLRLIYFSYDVKMKEKGDIPEGYSVSREKKERFSLILESASTNQTSMYLCASSTDGLTYEQYFGPGTRLTVT.

The chain links TRBV6-5 to TRBJ2-7; D gene uncertain. There are 14 residues in the CDR3. Per the germline V gene, CDR1 is MNHEY and CDR2 is SVGAGI. V was cut by 2 bases and J by 2 bases, with 10 bases left in between. The CDR3 nucleotides read TGTGCCAGCAGTTACACACCGCTAGCCTACGAGCAGTACTTC. As protein: CASSYTPLAYEQYF.

The V and J genes are TRBV5-1 and TRBJ1-1; D is ambiguous. The germline CDR1 and CDR2 sequences are SGHRS and YFSETQ. The CDR3 contains 13 residues. V lost 0 bases and J lost 1, with 4 bases in between. CDR3 region: CASSLAKNTEAFF. The CDR3 region has the DNA TGCGCCAGCAGCTTGGCTAAGAACACTGAAGCTTTCTTT.

The chain employs TRBV16 and TRBJ2-7, with 10 positions matching TRBD2. The CDR3 is made up of 15 amino acids. CDR1 is KGHSY, CDR2 FQNENV, per germline. V lost 4 bases, J lost 4 bases, and 7 bases stayed unmatched. The CDR3, as DNA: TGTGCCAGCAGCCCCTCGCTAGCGGGAGAGTACGAGCAGTACTTC. It encodes CASSPSLAGEYEQYF.

The chain uses TRBV5-1 and TRBJ1-1; possible D gene TRBD1, 5 bases. The germline gives CDR1 SGHRS, CDR2 YFSETQ. The CDR3 totals 13 residues. Trimming left V 5 bases short and J 1 base short, with 9 bases between. CDR3 nucleotide sequence: TGCGCCAGCAGTCAAGGGGAGAACACTGAAGCTTTCTTT. Protein sequence: CASSQGENTEAFF.

The CDR3 DNA is TGTGCCAGCAGTTCCCCAGGGGCAGGGGACACAGATACGCAGTATTTT. Translating gives CASSSPGAGDTDTQYF. The chain is built from TRBV28 and TRBJ2-3; a weak D match, TRBD1 (6 bases). The V gene lost 4 bases and the J gene lost 2 bases, with 16 bases spanning the gap. This CDR3 spans 16 amino acids. Germline CDR1 MDHEN, CDR2 SYDVKM.

The chain combines TRBV5-4 with TRBJ2-1, with D possibly being TRBD2 (6 bases). Germline CDR1 SGHNT, CDR2 YYREEE (reference sequence). Trimming removed 0 bases at V and 4 bases at J, with 11 bases between. The CDR3 is 15 residues long. CDR3 protein: CASSLDSGLYNEQFF. Written as DNA, the CDR3 is TGTGCCAGCAGCTTGGACTCGGGACTTTACAATGAGCAGTTCTTC.

This sequence joins TRBV19 and TRBJ2-1; 8 nucleotides align to TRBD2. This CDR3 comprises 14 residues. Trimming removed 4 bases from V and 9 bases from J; junction bases left unmatched: 8. Germline lookup yields CDR1 LNHDA and CDR2 SQIVND (reference sequence). As DNA, the CDR3 is TGTGCCAGTAGTAACTCGGGAGGGCGAAGTGAGCAGTTCTTC. This sequence encodes CASSNSGGRSEQFF.

The J gene is TRBJ1-4, the V gene TRBV5-6, with 10 bases aligning to TRBD1. J gave up 3 bases and V 3 bases, and 5 bases lay outside the gene matches. The CDR3 loop spans 16 amino acids. Germline CDR1 is SGHDT and CDR2 is YYEEEE. The CDR3 loop is CASSWTGGAANEKLFF. The CDR3 region has the DNA TGTGCCAGCAGCTGGACAGGGGGAGCGGCTAATGAAAAACTGTTTTTT.

The chain joins TRBV18 to TRBJ1-1, with 7 bases identical to TRBD1. Germline CDR1 KGHSH, CDR2 LQKENI. The CDR3 length is 14 residues. V dropped 8 bases and J dropped 1; count of bases not matched to a gene: 7. The CDR3 DNA sequence: TGTGCCAGCAGGTGGACAGGCCAGAACACTGAAGCTTTCTTT. Residues: CASRWTGQNTEAFF. The entire variable domain, with the rest obtained from reference TRBV18 and TRBJ1-1, is as follows: NAGVMQNPRHLVRRRGQEARLRCSPMKGHSHVYWYRQLPEEGLKFMVYLQKENIIDESGMPKERFSAEFPKEGPSILRIQQVVRGDSAAYFCASRWTGQNTEAFFGQGTRLTVV.

By share of the sample, this clone is medium-sized. The rearrangement links TRBV29-1 to TRBJ2-1; maybe TRBD2 (6 bases). This CDR3 region has 11 residues. CDR1 is SQVTM, CDR2 ANQGSEA, per germline. Trimming took off 6 bases at V and 7 bases at J, with 10 bases between the two ends. CDR3 protein: CSVGSGNEQFF. The CDR3 DNA sequence: TGCAGCGTGGGGAGCGGGAATGAGCAGTTCTTC.

The chain employs TRBV5-4 and TRBJ2-7, with D hard to call. This CDR3 spans 13 amino acids. V lost 2 bases and J lost 5, with 11 bases in between. Looked up from germline, CDR1 is SGHNT and CDR2 is YYREEE (reference sequence). The CDR3 sequence is CASSFLRGDEQYF. The CDR3 DNA reads as TGTGCCAGCAGCTTCTTGAGAGGCGACGAGCAGTACTTC.

V usage is TRBV7-9 and J usage is TRBJ2-7, with D possibly TRBD2 on 5 matching bases. V shed 4 bases and J shed 1 base, with 11 bases lying between them. In germline, CDR1 is SEHNR, CDR2 FQNEAQ (reference sequence). The CDR3 extends over 14 amino acids. The CDR3 nucleotides are TGTGCCAGCAGCTCAAGGACGGGATCCTACGAGCAGTACTTC. Its translation is CASSSRTGSYEQYF.

The genes are TRBV11-1 and TRBJ2-4; the D gene is possibly TRBD1 (6 bases). In germline, CDR1 is SGHAT, CDR2 FQDESV (reference sequence). The CDR3 is 13 amino acids. Trimming cost V 5 bases and J 4 bases, with 9 bases left between them. The CDR3 region is CASSPGTKNIQYF. Here the CDR3 DNA reads TGTGCCAGCAGCCCCGGGACAAAAAACATTCAGTACTTC. The whole variable domain, filled in from reference TRBV11-1 and TRBJ2-4, reads EAEVAQSPRYKITEKSQAVAFWCDPISGHATLYWYRQILGQGPELLVQFQDESVVDDSQLPKDRFSAERLKGVDSTLKIQPAELGDSAMYLCASSPGTKNIQYFGAGTRLSVL.

This clone was recorded a few times. The chain is built from TRBV4-3 and TRBJ1-2, with 7 bases identical to TRBD1. Germline CDR1 and CDR2: LGHNA and YSLEER. There are 14 residues in the CDR3. Trimming cost V 3 bases and J 3 bases; bases outside gene matches: 4. CDR3 sequence: CASSQARGDYGYTF. The CDR3 DNA is TGCGCCAGCAGCCAGGCCAGGGGGGACTATGGCTACACCTTC.

The CDR3 here is CASMVGTGLFMNTEAFF. As DNA, the CDR3 is TGTGCCAGCATGGTAGGGACAGGCCTGTTCATGAACACTGAAGCTTTCTTT. V and J are TRBV27 and TRBJ1-1; TRBD1 agrees at 8 bases. Germline-derived CDR1 and CDR2 are MNHEY and SMNVEV (reference sequence). CDR3 length equals 17 residues. Trimming removed 7 bases from V and 0 bases from J; junction bases left unmatched: 13.

CDR3 sequence reads: CASSPGGTGAWGNQPQHF. The CDR3 nucleotides are TGTGCCAGCTCACCCGGTGGGACAGGGGCGTGGGGCAATCAGCCCCAGCATTTT. This chain connects TRBV18 to TRBJ1-5; TRBD1 aligns across 10 bases. The CDR3 runs 18 residues. Germline V gives CDR1 KGHSH, CDR2 LQKENI. With V trimmed by 3 bases and J by 2 bases, 10 bases remained unmatched.

This chain links TRBV25-1 with TRBJ2-7; unclear D gene. V was cut by 5 bases and J by 0 bases, with 11 bases left in between. The germline V gene has CDR1 MGHDK and CDR2 SYGVNS. CDR3 length: 14 amino acids. The DNA of the CDR3 is TGTGCCAGCAGTCGAGCAGGTTCCTCCTACGAGCAGTACTTC. It translates to CASSRAGSSYEQYF.

This chain links TRBV7-9 with TRBJ2-7, with D possibly TRBD1 on 6 matching bases. The CDR3 totals 14 residues. The germline gives CDR1 SEHNR, CDR2 FQNEAQ (reference sequence). Trimming shortened V by 1 base and J by 6 bases, and 13 bases separated the two germline ends. The CDR3 bases are TGTGCCAGCAGCTTAGGGCAGGGGTCCGGCGAGCAGTACTTC. Translating it yields CASSLGQGSGEQYF.